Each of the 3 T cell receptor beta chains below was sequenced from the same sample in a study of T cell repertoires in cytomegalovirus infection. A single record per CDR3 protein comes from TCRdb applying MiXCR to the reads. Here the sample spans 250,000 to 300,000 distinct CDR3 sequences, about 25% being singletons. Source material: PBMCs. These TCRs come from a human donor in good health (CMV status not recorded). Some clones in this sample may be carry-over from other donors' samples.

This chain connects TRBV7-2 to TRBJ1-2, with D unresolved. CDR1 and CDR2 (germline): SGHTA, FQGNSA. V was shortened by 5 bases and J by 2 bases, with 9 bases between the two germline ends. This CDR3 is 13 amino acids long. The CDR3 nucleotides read TGTGCCAGCAGCGTTACGGGAAACTATGGCTACACCTTC. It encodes CASSVTGNYGYTF.

CDR3 nucleotides: TGTGCCAGCAGCCCCCTCCGGACTAGCGGGGGATTCAACACCGGGGAGCTGTTTTTT. Translating gives CASSPLRTSGGFNTGELFF. The chain uses TRBV13 and TRBJ2-2; 13 bases match TRBD2. The CDR3 is made up of 19 amino acids. Per the germline V gene, CDR1 is PRHDT and CDR2 is FYEKMQ (reference sequence). The V gene end was trimmed by 5 bases and the J gene end by 2 bases; junction bases not matched to a gene: 11.

The CDR3 coding sequence is TGTGCCAGCAGCCTAGGACTGCCCTTGCGTGAAGCTTTCTTT. It specifies CASSLGLPLREAFF. The chain is built from TRBV28 and TRBJ1-1; D unresolved. Germline CDR1 is MDHEN and CDR2 is SYDVKM. Trimming stripped 6 bases from V and 7 bases from J, with 18 bases between. CDR3 length: 14 amino acids. Based on the CDR3 plus reference TRBV28 and TRBJ1-1, the full variable domain is DVKVTQSSRYLVKRTGEKVFLECVQDMDHENMFWYRQDPGLGLRLIYFSYDVKMKEKGDIPEGYSVSREKKERFSLILESASTNQTSMYLCASSLGLPLREAFFGQGTRLTVV.